The 25 T cell receptor beta chains in this list originate from one sample, sequenced in a study of blood T cell repertoires in COVID-19. The protocol was immunoSEQ multiplex PCR, while the TCRdb copy is restricted to in-frame clones and leaves out a portion. The data contain about 97,000 clones, 85% of them singletons. Sequencing used peripheral blood. The receptors here all came from a woman between 65 and 79 years old with active or convalescent COVID-19.

This clone was seen once. The rearrangement joins TRBV10-3 to TRBJ2-7; 7 bases fit TRBD1. The junction had 13 bases not matched to a gene; V was cut back by 9 bases and J by 2 bases. Germline lookup yields CDR1 ENHRY and CDR2 SYGVKD. CDR3 length equals 15 residues. CDR3 region: CAIGITGEPTYEQYF. The DNA of the CDR3 is TGTGCCATAGGGATAACAGGGGAGCCGACCTACGAGCAGTACTTC.

V is TRBV28 and J is TRBJ2-1, with 8 bases fitting TRBD2. The trim removed 4 bases at V and 7 bases at J, leaving 12 bases unmatched. The CDR3 is 16 amino acids. The germline V gene encodes CDR1 MDHEN and CDR2 SYDVKM. The chain's CDR3 is CASSSRSGGSRNEQFF. DNA of the CDR3: TGTGCCAGCAGTTCCCGGAGCGGGGGCTCTCGGAATGAGCAGTTCTTC.

The chain employs TRBV5-1 and TRBJ1-2; no reliable D call. CDR3 length equals 14 residues. Germline CDR1 SGHRS, CDR2 YFSETQ. Trimming took 4 bases from V and 0 from J, leaving 10 bases between them. CDR3 sequence reads: CASSVDGPNYGYTF. CDR3 nucleotides: TGCGCCAGCAGCGTGGACGGTCCTAACTATGGCTACACCTTC.

The rearrangement uses TRBV5-1 and TRBJ2-5; 7 positions match TRBD2. The CDR3 runs to 16 residues. V lost 1 base to trimming and J lost 6 bases; unmatched junction nucleotides: 12. Per the germline V gene, CDR1 is SGHRS and CDR2 is YFSETQ. This CDR3 is CASSLLLGGEAKTQYF. As DNA, the CDR3 is TGCGCCAGCAGCTTGCTTCTTGGGGGGGAAGCGAAGACCCAGTACTTC.

The sample holds a few counts of this clone. The chain is built from TRBV6-5 and TRBJ1-1, with a possible D match to TRBD1 (5 bases). CDR1 is MNHEY and CDR2 is SVGAGI in the germline V gene. The CDR3 contains 16 residues. Trimming left V 3 bases short and J 4 bases short, with 18 bases between. CDR3 DNA sequence: TGTGCCAGCAGTTATTTGAGCCGGGCCGGGGGCACTGAAGCTTTCTTT. This gives the protein CASSYLSRAGGTEAFF.

V is TRBV7-8 and J is TRBJ1-1; D perhaps matches TRBD1 (6 bases). Germline lookup yields CDR1 SGHVS and CDR2 FQNEAQ. V was trimmed by 0 bases and J by 4 bases, leaving 15 bases between them. The CDR3 covers 16 residues. The chain's CDR3 is CASSLANAGVGTEAFF. CDR3 bases: TGTGCCAGCAGCTTAGCGAACGCAGGGGTTGGCACTGAAGCTTTCTTT.

The chain is built from TRBV29-1 and TRBJ2-3; 14 nucleotides agree with TRBD2. V shed 1 base and J 0 bases; nucleotides not matched to a gene: 3. CDR1 is SQVTM, CDR2 ANQGSEA, per germline. The CDR3 is 17 residues long. CDR3 sequence: CSVEGLAGGMSTDTQYF. The CDR3 coding sequence is TGCAGCGTTGAAGGACTAGCGGGGGGGATGAGCACAGATACGCAGTATTTT.

The chain recombines TRBV2 with TRBJ2-7; no definite D call. CDR3 length: 11 amino acids. V lost 4 bases, J lost 6 bases, and 7 bases lay in between. CDR1 SNHLY and CDR2 FYNNEI come from the germline V gene. CDR3 in DNA: TGTGCCAGCAGTGGGGCAGTCGAGCAGTACTTC. Its translation is CASSGAVEQYF.

The chain combines TRBV7-2 with TRBJ2-7; D might be TRBD1 (6 bases). The length of the CDR3 is 16 residues. Per germline, CDR1 SGHTA and CDR2 FQGNSA. The V end was cut by 0 bases, the J end by 4 bases, with 16 bases between. This chain's CDR3 is CASSLAGGLTGYEQYF. The CDR3 DNA reads as TGTGCCAGCAGCTTAGCTGGGGGCCTAACAGGTTACGAGCAGTACTTC. The full variable domain, rest sourced from reference TRBV7-2 and TRBJ2-7, is GAGVSQSPSNKVTEKGKDVELRCDPISGHTALYWYRQSLGQGLEFLIYFQGNSAPDKSGLPSDRFSAERTGGSVSTLTIQRTQQEDSAVYLCASSLAGGLTGYEQYFGPGTRLTVT.

This CDR3 reads CAWSPVDSLWTEAFF. DNA of the CDR3: TGTGCCTGGAGCCCCGTGGACAGTTTGTGGACTGAAGCTTTCTTT. V usage is TRBV30 and J usage is TRBJ1-1; possibly TRBD1 for D (6 bases). This CDR3 contains 15 residues. The germline gives CDR1 GTSNPN, CDR2 SVGIG (reference sequence). V was cut by 3 bases and J by 5 bases, with 19 bases left in between.

The chain links TRBV2 to TRBJ2-7, with 11 nucleotides matching TRBD2. The J segment lost 6 bases and the V segment lost 6 bases, leaving 7 bases of the junction unmatched. The V gene's germline CDR1 is SNHLY and CDR2 FYNNEI. The CDR3 sequence is 14 residues long. The DNA for the CDR3 is TGTGCCAGCAGCGTAGCGGGAGGGCCCTCCGAGCAGTACTTC. Translating it yields CASSVAGGPSEQYF.

The chain is built from TRBV6-2 or TRBV6-3 and TRBJ2-5; no definite D call. The germline V gene encodes CDR1 MNHEY and CDR2 SVGEGT. The CDR3 spans 14 residues. V shed 5 bases and J shed 5 bases, with 15 bases lying between them. The CDR3 loop is CASSPGSKVETQYF. Written as DNA, the CDR3 is TGTGCCAGCAGTCCCGGGTCCAAGGTGGAGACCCAGTACTTC.

The V call is TRBV27, the J call TRBJ1-5, with TRBD1 matching over 9 bases. The junction had 8 bases not matched to a gene; V was cut back by 6 bases and J by 5 bases. CDR3 size: 15 residues. Germline values: CDR1 MNHEY, CDR2 SMNVEV (reference sequence). CDR3 bases: TGTGCCAGCAGCTCGGGGACAGGGCTCGATCAGCCCCAGCATTTT. It translates to CASSSGTGLDQPQHF.

The V call is TRBV7-2, the J call TRBJ1-4; D possibly corresponds to TRBD1 (6 bases). CDR1 and CDR2 from the germline V gene are SGHTA and FQGNSA. The CDR3 totals 17 residues. Trimming took off 4 bases at V and 5 bases at J, with 20 bases between the two ends. For the CDR3, the DNA is TGTGCCAGCAGCTGGGGTGGGGGCGCGCTGGGGAATGAAAAACTGTTTTTT. Amino acids: CASSWGGGALGNEKLFF.

Only one count was recorded for this clone. The chain combines TRBV30 with TRBJ2-1, with 15 nucleotides matching TRBD2. The J segment lost 2 bases and the V segment lost 2 bases, leaving 10 bases of the junction unmatched. The germline V gene has CDR1 GTSNPN and CDR2 SVGIG (reference sequence). This CDR3 is 19 amino acids long. The CDR3 bases are TGTGCCTGGAGTAAGATGGCGGGACTAGCGGGGGGCACCTACAATGAGCAGTTCTTC. Translation gives CAWSKMAGLAGGTYNEQFF.

The chain combines TRBV5-1 with TRBJ2-2; tentative D call: TRBD2 (6 bases). This CDR3 has 15 residues. Germline V CDR1 and CDR2: SGHRS, YFSETQ. Trimming cost V 2 bases and J 2 bases, with 10 bases left between them. The CDR3 DNA is TGCGCCAGCAGCTTCGGGGGTTCAAACACCGGGGAGCTGTTTTTT. It specifies CASSFGGSNTGELFF.

This clone has more than one count but fewer than ten. The chain carries TRBV29-1 and TRBJ2-5; a weak D match, TRBD1 (5 bases). The CDR3 has 14 amino acids. Trimming took 4 bases from V and 0 from J, leaving 12 bases between them. Germline CDR1 and CDR2: SQVTM and ANQGSEA. The CDR3 is CSVVGAMYQETQYF. The CDR3 DNA reads TGCAGCGTTGTTGGGGCGATGTACCAAGAGACCCAGTACTTC.

The genes are TRBV5-1 and TRBJ2-2; the D gene is possibly TRBD2 (5 bases). Trimming pared 0 bases from V and 6 bases from J, leaving 9 bases between. The germline CDR1 and CDR2 sequences are SGHRS and YFSETQ. This CDR3 spans 14 amino acids. The CDR3 DNA is TGCGCCAGCAGCTTGGAGGGAGCCGCCGGGGAGCTGTTTTTT. Amino acids: CASSLEGAAGELFF.

The chain joins TRBV6-5 to TRBJ1-1, with D maybe TRBD1 (6 bases). CDR1 is MNHEY and CDR2 is SVGAGI in the germline V gene. The CDR3 sequence is 14 residues long. V lost 9 bases and J lost 0, with 14 bases in between. CDR3 nucleotides: TGTGCCAGTAAGGGGGGGTTTTTGAACACTGAAGCTTTCTTT. Encoded protein: CASKGGFLNTEAFF.

The genes are TRBV19 and TRBJ2-3, with TRBD1 identical over 9 bases. CDR3 length equals 14 residues. V gave up 11 bases and J gave up 4 bases; unmatched junction bases: 10. The germline V gene encodes CDR1 LNHDA and CDR2 SQIVND (reference sequence). The CDR3 sequence: CAARDRVGPDTQYF. Here the CDR3 DNA reads TGTGCCGCCAGGGACAGGGTAGGTCCAGATACGCAGTATTTT.

The genes are TRBV9 and TRBJ2-1, with 10 nucleotides matching TRBD1. The CDR3 runs to 15 residues. V lost 3 bases, J lost 8 bases, and 8 bases stayed unmatched. Germline V CDR1 and CDR2: SGDLS, YYNGEE. The CDR3 loop is CASSARDRGRDEQFF. The CDR3 DNA follows: TGTGCCAGCAGCGCCCGGGACAGGGGTCGCGATGAGCAGTTCTTC.

The genes are TRBV3-1 (or the pseudogene TRBV3-2) and TRBJ1-5, with TRBD1 identical over 10 bases. This CDR3 is 16 amino acids long. Germline values: CDR1 LGHDT, CDR2 YNNKEL (reference sequence). With V trimmed by 3 bases and J by 5 bases, 7 bases remained unmatched. The CDR3 spells CASSQKTGGWDQPQHF. CDR3 bases: TGTGCCAGCAGCCAGAAGACAGGGGGCTGGGATCAGCCCCAGCATTTT.

Only one count was recorded for this clone. DNA for the CDR3: TGTGCCAGCAGTTTATTACCCAAGGTTGCAGGAGGAAGTGAGCAGTACTTC. It is translated as CASSLLPKVAGGSEQYF. J is TRBJ2-7 and V is TRBV27, with a possible D match to TRBD2 (5 bases). Germline CDR1 reads MNHEY; CDR2 reads SMNVEV (reference sequence). The CDR3 length is 17 residues. V gave up 1 base and J gave up 7 bases, with 23 bases separating them.

This clone was seen once. The chain combines TRBV5-1 with TRBJ1-1; 7 bases match TRBD1. V trimming: 6 bases; J trimming: 5 bases; junction bases outside the gene matches: 13. CDR3 size: 15 residues. Germline assignment: CDR1 SGHRS and CDR2 YFSETQ. The CDR3 nucleotides read TGCGCCAGCACCCCTTCCACAGGGGTATGGACTGAAGCTTTCTTT. The encoded protein is CASTPSTGVWTEAFF.

With respect to this clone: The junction departs from germline at one end; a sequencing error may be responsible. This chain links TRBV7-7 with TRBJ2-1; 8 bases are shared with TRBD2. Germline CDR1 SSHAT, CDR2 FNYEAQ (reference sequence). This CDR3 spans 16 amino acids. DNA for the CDR3: TGTGCTAGCAGCTTAGCGCCCAGCGGGAGAGGAAATGAGCAGTTCTTC. Its translation is CASSLAPSGRGNEQFF.